The table lists the clone carrying this T cell receptor (beta chain) with many counts. Its antigen is not known. Germline V gives CDR1 SNHLY, CDR2 FYNNEI. V lost 7 bases and J lost 4; bases outside the gene matches: 6. The CDR3 is made up of 15 amino acids. The data are from a study of early T cells in non-severe SARS-CoV-2 infection. At the level of the study: Chains were not paired, and sequencing was done on bulk RNA from unsorted whole blood. Study observations and caveats: There was a bias toward anti-spike CD8 responses in VDJdb matching, which missed private and CD4 specificities.

Researchers attached unique molecular identifiers to individual cDNA molecules. TCRdb reprocessed the 5' RACE reads with MiXCR, giving one entry per CDR3 protein. The sample lists about 54,000 distinct CDR3 sequences, 6.6% seen once, with roughly 5% in the top ten. The chain couples TRBV2 to TRBJ2-1; TRBD2 matches 11 bases. The TCR was taken from an adult who was a healthcare worker with PCR-confirmed SARS-CoV-2 infection or an uninfected control (not recorded which). The source material was whole blood, sampled at baseline. CDR3 residues: CASNAWTSGYNEQFF. CDR3 nucleotide sequence: TGTGCCAGCAATGCTTGGACTAGCGGGTACAATGAGCAGTTCTTC.